The 6 T cell receptor beta chains reported below all come from one sample, sequenced in a study of T cells in localized non-small cell lung cancer. Repertoires were generated with immunoSEQ multiplex PCR, while TCRdb's copy carries only in-frame clones and drops some. Among 40,000 or so clones listed, around 85% were seen once. The sequencing here drew on peripheral blood, taken before any cancer treatment. The receptors derive from a man aged 40 to 75 with stage I lung adenocarcinoma.

This clone was seen only a few times. The chain links TRBV2 to TRBJ1-1; 9 nucleotides match TRBD1. Per the germline V gene, CDR1 is SNHLY and CDR2 is FYNNEI. After removal of 1 base from V and 8 bases from J, the junction contained 2 bases not matched to a gene. The CDR3 has 13 amino acids. Here the CDR3 reads CASSEVGTGEAFF. The CDR3, as DNA: TGTGCCAGCAGTGAAGTCGGGACAGGGGAAGCTTTCTTT. The variable domain in full, completed from reference TRBV2 and TRBJ1-1, reads EPEVTQTPSHQVTQMGQEVILRCVPISNHLYFYWYRQILGQKVEFLVSFYNNEISEKSEIFDDQFSVERPDGSNFTLKIRSTKLEDSAMYFCASSEVGTGEAFFGQGTRLTVV.

This chain uses TRBV9 with TRBJ2-7, with D possibly matching TRBD1 (5 bases). This CDR3 is 15 amino acids long. V shed 0 bases and J shed 1 base, with 11 bases lying between them. The germline V gene encodes CDR1 SGDLS and CDR2 YYNGEE. CDR3 DNA: TGTGCCAGCAGCGTAGCGTCTGGGGCTTCCTACGAGCAGTACTTC. Its protein is CASSVASGASYEQYF.

This clone was seen only once. The rearrangement joins TRBV5-5 to TRBJ2-3, with D possibly TRBD1 on 5 matching bases. This CDR3 spans 15 amino acids. Trimming pared 5 bases from V and 5 bases from J, leaving 18 bases between. CDR1 is SGHKS and CDR2 is YYEKEE in the germline V gene (reference sequence). Here the CDR3 reads CASSLQGQGLDTQYF. The DNA of the CDR3 is TGTGCCAGCAGTTTGCAAGGACAAGGATTAGATACGCAGTATTTT.

This rearrangement joins TRBV16 to TRBJ2-1, with a tentative D call TRBD2 (6 bases). CDR1 and CDR2 (germline): KGHSY, FQNENV. The length of the CDR3 is 18 residues. The V and J ends lost 0 bases and 0 bases respectively, with 15 bases between them. CDR3 residues: CASSQSIPSATSYNEQFF. The DNA for the CDR3 is TGTGCCAGCAGCCAATCGATTCCTAGCGCAACCTCCTACAATGAGCAGTTCTTC.

This clone was seen a single time. The rearrangement joins TRBV19 to TRBJ2-1; unclear D gene. Looked up from germline, CDR1 is LNHDA and CDR2 is SQIVND (reference sequence). V was shortened by 8 bases and J by 13 bases, with 15 bases between the two germline ends. The CDR3 is made up of 11 amino acids. CDR3 in DNA: TGTGCCAGTGAACTCCGGGCCCATCAGTTCTTC. This sequence encodes CASELRAHQFF.

This chain links TRBV2 with TRBJ2-7; 8 bases map to TRBD2. The V gene end was trimmed by 1 base and the J gene end by 2 bases; junction bases not matched to a gene: 7. In germline, CDR1 is SNHLY, CDR2 FYNNEI. The CDR3 runs to 16 residues. CDR3 sequence: CASSEGFGRVAYEQYF. In DNA, the CDR3 is TGTGCCAGCAGTGAAGGGTTCGGGAGGGTGGCCTACGAGCAGTACTTC.